A selection of T cell receptor beta chains follows, all from one sample in a study of blood T cell repertoires in COVID-19. Profiling relied on immunoSEQ multiplex PCR, and the TCRdb table lists in-frame clones only, not all of them. The sample has a few hundred thousand clones; around 83% are singletons. The specimen was peripheral blood. The receptors originated from a man younger than 35 with active or convalescent COVID-19. Both conserved end residues are part of each CDR3. The D gene is left open where the match is weak. Expanded clones are given a class, and other clones once, few, many or no size at all.

CDR3 protein	CDR3 DNA	D gene	V gene	J gene	clone size
CASSGLAGVGYEQFF	TGCGCCAGCAGTGGACTAGCGGGAGTAGGGTATGAGCAGTTCTTC	TRBD2	TRBV10-2	TRBJ2-1	NA
CASSPWVDGWALAKNIQYF	TGTGCCAGCAGCCCCTGGGTAGATGGATGGGCTCTAGCCAAAAACATTCAGTACTTC	NA	TRBV5-5	TRBJ2-4	NA
CASSFGQGTENEQFF	TGTGCCAGCAGCTTCGGACAGGGAACAGAAAATGAGCAGTTCTTC	TRBD1	TRBV7-9	TRBJ2-1	few
CASSMFQGANEQFF	TGTGCCAGCAGCATGTTTCAGGGGGCCAATGAGCAGTTCTTC	TRBD1	TRBV11-2	TRBJ2-1	NA
CASSQGGGRVTGELFF	TGCGCCAGCAGCCAGGGTGGCGGGAGGGTAACCGGGGAGCTGTTTTTT	TRBD2	TRBV4-3	TRBJ2-2	NA
CASSISLMNTEAFF	TGTGCCAGTAGTATAAGCCTTATGAACACTGAAGCTTTCTTT	NA	TRBV19	TRBJ1-1	once
CASSSYTGGGETQYF	TGTGCCAGCAGCTCGTATACAGGGGGCGGAGAGACCCAGTACTTC	TRBD1	TRBV7-9	TRBJ2-5	NA
CASSLGRGGSTDTQYF	TGTGCCAGCAGCTTAGGCAGGGGAGGGAGCACAGATACGCAGTATTTT	NA	TRBV11-3	TRBJ2-3	NA
CASSVQDQEPQHF	TGTGCCAGCAGTGTCCAAGATCAGGAGCCCCAGCATTTT	NA	TRBV2	TRBJ1-5	NA
CASSLPRTSTIQETQYF	TGTGCCAGCAGCTTACCCCGGACTAGCACGATCCAAGAGACCCAGTACTTC	TRBD2	TRBV7-9	TRBJ2-5	NA
CASTTRVDQPQHF	TGTGCCAGCACCACGAGAGTGGATCAGCCCCAGCATTTT	NA	TRBV6-5	TRBJ1-5	NA
CASSSPRGEAFF	TGTGCCAGCAGTTCCCCGCGGGGGGAAGCTTTCTTT	NA	TRBV12-3/TRBV12-4	TRBJ1-1	NA
CASSYPGSYEQYF	TGTGCCAGTAGTTACCCAGGGTCCTACGAGCAGTACTTC	NA	TRBV19	TRBJ2-7	NA
CASSLHLLRGLLQPQHF	TGTGCCAGCAGCCTCCATCTTCTCAGGGGGCTTCTTCAGCCCCAGCATTTT	TRBD1	TRBV28	TRBJ1-5	NA
CASSRGQANEKLFF	TGTGCCAGCAGCCGAGGCCAAGCAAATGAAAAACTGTTTTTT	NA	TRBV7-8	TRBJ1-4	NA
CASNSAGGLNNEQFF	TGTGCCAGCAACTCAGCGGGGGGGCTGAACAATGAGCAGTTCTTC	TRBD2	TRBV6-5	TRBJ2-1	once
CASSWERQGYNEQFF	TGCGCCAGCAGCTGGGAGCGACAAGGGTACAATGAGCAGTTCTTC	NA	TRBV4-1	TRBJ2-1	NA
CASSEASAGELFF	TGTGCCAGCAGTGAGGCAAGCGCCGGGGAGCTGTTTTTT	NA	TRBV2	TRBJ2-2	NA
CASSFTGVPGYEQYF	TGTGCCAGCAGCTTCACAGGGGTCCCCGGCTACGAGCAGTACTTC	TRBD1	TRBV5-5	TRBJ2-7	NA
CASSLVTAGKGTQYF	TGTGCCAGCAGCTTAGTAACAGCGGGGAAAGGGACCCAGTACTTC	TRBD2	TRBV5-4	TRBJ2-5	few
CASSAGTGWQFF	TGTGCCAGCAGCGCTGGGACAGGATGGCAGTTCTTC	TRBD1	TRBV9	TRBJ2-1	NA
CASSWGGVGQPQHF	TGCGCCAGCAGTTGGGGGGGCGTTGGACAGCCCCAGCATTTT	NA	TRBV5-1	TRBJ1-5	NA
CASSRTVAGELFF	TGTGCCAGCAGCCGAACGGTTGCCGGGGAGCTGTTTTTT	NA	TRBV7-9	TRBJ2-2	NA
CASSTRLAAYNEQFF	TGTGCCAGCAGTACCCGGCTAGCGGCTTACAATGAGCAGTTCTTC	TRBD2	TRBV27	TRBJ2-1	NA
CAWTVNTEAFF	TGTGCCTGGACGGTTAACACTGAAGCTTTCTTT	NA	TRBV30	TRBJ1-1	NA
CASDTDTNTDTQYF	TGTGCCAGCGATACGGACACCAACACAGATACGCAGTATTTT	NA	TRBV11-1	TRBJ2-3	NA
CASSIKGIGRAMPDTQYF	TGTGCCAGTAGTATTAAAGGAATCGGGAGGGCCATGCCAGATACGCAGTATTTT	TRBD2	TRBV19	TRBJ2-3	few
CASSRDRENTEAFF	TGTGCCAGTAGTAGGGACAGGGAGAACACTGAAGCTTTCTTT	TRBD1	TRBV19	TRBJ1-1	NA
CASRPGADTQYF	TGTGCCAGCAGACCCGGAGCGGATACGCAGTATTTT	NA	TRBV2	TRBJ2-3	NA
CASSRPLGQGATDTQYF	TGTGCCAGCAGTCGACCCCTAGGACAGGGGGCGACAGATACGCAGTATTTT	TRBD1	TRBV5-4	TRBJ2-3	NA
CASRGRLNSPLHF	TGTGCCAGCAGGGGCAGACTAAATTCACCCCTCCACTTT	NA	TRBV12-3/TRBV12-4	TRBJ1-6	NA
CASSSENTGELFF	TGTGCCAGCAGTAGCGAGAACACCGGGGAGCTGTTTTTT	NA	TRBV11-2	TRBJ2-2	NA
CASSSHGQESF	TGTGCCAGCAGTTCCCACGGACAGGAGAGCTTC	TRBD1	TRBV6-2/TRBV6-3	TRBJ2-7	few
CASSRGGGIGEKLFF	TGTGCCAGCAGTAGAGGAGGGGGCATTGGTGAAAAACTGTTTTTT	TRBD1	TRBV7-2	TRBJ1-4	NA
CASSFQGSDGYTF	TGTGCCAGCAGTTTCCAGGGGTCGGATGGCTACACCTTC	NA	TRBV12-3/TRBV12-4	TRBJ1-2	NA
CASSSGLNNQPQHF	TGTGCCAGCAGCTCCGGACTAAACAATCAGCCCCAGCATTTT	NA	TRBV5-6	TRBJ1-5	NA
CASSQDLGQLYEQYF	TGCGCCAGCAGCCAAGATCTGGGGCAGCTCTACGAGCAGTACTTC	NA	TRBV4-3	TRBJ2-7	NA
CASSYSLSGDTEAFF	TGTGCCAGCAGTTACTCGCTTTCAGGGGACACTGAAGCTTTCTTT	NA	TRBV6-5	TRBJ1-1	NA
CAWSGGVVADTQYF	TGTGCCTGGAGTGGGGGGGTTGTGGCAGATACGCAGTATTTT	NA	TRBV30	TRBJ2-3	NA
CSVEGQRMDGYTF	TGCAGCGTCGAGGGACAGCGGATGGATGGCTACACCTTC	TRBD1	TRBV29-1	TRBJ1-2	NA
CATLLPYSNQPQHF	TGTGCCACCCTCCTTCCTTATAGCAATCAGCCCCAGCATTTT	NA	TRBV24-1	TRBJ1-5	NA
CASSLYGTGMSPLHF	TGTGCCAGCAGTTTATACGGGACAGGGATGTCACCCCTCCACTTT	TRBD1	TRBV27	TRBJ1-6	NA
CASSDSSGPYNEQFF	TGTGCCAGCAGTGACTCTAGCGGACCTTACAATGAGCAGTTCTTC	NA	TRBV6-4	TRBJ2-1	few
CASRTGGGEQYF	TGTGCCAGCAGAACAGGGGGAGGGGAGCAGTACTTC	NA	TRBV5-4	TRBJ2-7	NA
CASSQAVSGVLDTQYF	TGTGCCAGCAGCCAAGCGGTTAGCGGGGTTCTAGATACGCAGTATTTT	TRBD2	TRBV3-1/TRBV3-2	TRBJ2-3	NA
CASSQEEPSGETQYF	TGTGCCAGCAGCCAAGAGGAGCCAAGTGGAGAGACCCAGTACTTC	NA	TRBV4-2	TRBJ2-5	NA
CATSDTNQPQHF	TGTGCCACCAGTGATACAAATCAGCCCCAGCATTTT	NA	TRBV24-1	TRBJ1-5	once
CASSFSVASRRGTGELFF	TGTGCCAGCAGCTTTTCGGTGGCCTCACGGAGGGGCACCGGGGAGCTGTTTTTT	NA	TRBV7-6	TRBJ2-2	NA
CASSQGLQGLHYGYTF	TGTGCCAGCAGCCAAGGACTCCAGGGGCTTCACTATGGCTACACCTTC	NA	TRBV4-2	TRBJ1-2	NA
CASSLAWAHEQYF	TGTGCCAGCAGCTTGGCGTGGGCTCACGAGCAGTACTTC	NA	TRBV11-3	TRBJ2-7	NA